This record concerns one T cell receptor beta chain sequence. Germline V gene sequence: CDR1 SGHRS, CDR2 YFSETQ. The V gene lost 0 bases and the J gene lost 9 bases, with 10 bases spanning the gap. CDR3 length: 13 residues. The record originates from a study of tumor-infiltrating lymphocytes in primary liver carcinoma. It was from around 20-30 mg of unsorted bulk tissue that RNA and DNA were co-extracted. Patients in the cohort were treatment-naive and living with chronic HBV infection. Over 85% of the cells in every tumor sample were viable tumor cells. The investigators made TCR beta cDNA from approximately 0.5 ug total RNA, using a constant-region primer. A slightly modified ARM-PCR protocol with three nested multiplex PCR rounds produced these TCR beta libraries. Running around 9 cycles apiece, the first two PCR rounds relied on TRBV1-TRBV30 forward primers together with a C-beta reverse primer. One entry per CDR3 protein results from TCRdb running MiXCR on the multiplex PCR reads. The sample shows 95,000 to 150,000 distinct CDR3 sequences, less than 80% of them seen only once.

The chain recombines TRBV5-1 with TRBJ1-5; D is unclear. The TCR comes from a woman aged 55-69 years with primary liver carcinoma and hepatitis B virus infection. The sample was liver tumor tissue from sampling region 1. Subset defined: tumor region T1, superior pole. CDR3 nucleotides: TGCGCCAGCAGCTTGGATGCCTGGGGGCCCCAGCATTTT. Translated, it gives CASSLDAWGPQHF.